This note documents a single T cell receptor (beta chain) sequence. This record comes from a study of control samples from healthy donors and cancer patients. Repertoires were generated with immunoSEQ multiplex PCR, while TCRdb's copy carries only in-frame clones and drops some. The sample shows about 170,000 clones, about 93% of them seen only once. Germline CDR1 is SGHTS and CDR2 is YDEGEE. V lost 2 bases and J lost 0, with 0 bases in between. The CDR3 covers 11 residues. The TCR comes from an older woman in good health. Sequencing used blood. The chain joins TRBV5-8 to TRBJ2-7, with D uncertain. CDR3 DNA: TGTGCCAGCAGCTTCTCCTACGAGCAGTACTTC. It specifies CASSFSYEQYF.